A single sample gave rise to the 6 T cell receptor beta chains below, sequenced in a study of beta chain features in type 1 diabetes. Expressed TCRB transcripts were sequenced because the isolated RNA had all been reverse transcribed beforehand. Clones were read by immunoSEQ multiplex PCR, and TCRdb kept only the in-frame ones, dropping some. The repertoire holds 350,000 to 400,000 clones, with roughly 16% as singletons. Source material: naive CD4+ T cells from blood. Receptors were obtained from a woman aged 18-30 years in good health.

The CDR3 sequence: CASSPQDLPGELFF. DNA of the CDR3: TGCGCCAGCAGCCCGCAGGACTTACCAGGGGAGCTGTTTTTT. The chain uses TRBV5-1 and TRBJ2-2; D is possibly TRBD2 (5 bases). Between the trimmed V and J ends, which lost 4 bases and 8 bases, there was a span of 15 bases. Germline CDR1 is SGHRS and CDR2 is YFSETQ. The CDR3 is made up of 14 amino acids.

The chain uses TRBV28 and TRBJ2-2; 10 bases match TRBD2. Trimming cost V 3 bases and J 6 bases; bases outside gene matches: 4. Germline V lookup: CDR1 MDHEN, CDR2 SYDVKM. The CDR3 runs 15 residues. The CDR3, as DNA: TGTGCCAGCAGTTTCAGCGGGAGGGCCCCCGGGGAGCTGTTTTTT. Its translation: CASSFSGRAPGELFF.

The rearrangement joins TRBV30 to TRBJ2-7; D gene uncertain. V was shortened by 5 bases and J by 0 bases, with 8 bases between the two germline ends. Germline V gene sequence: CDR1 GTSNPN, CDR2 SVGIG (reference sequence). The CDR3 runs to 12 residues. The CDR3: CAWAALSYEQYF. For the CDR3, the DNA is TGTGCCTGGGCAGCGCTCTCCTACGAGCAGTACTTC.

The chain couples TRBV19 to TRBJ1-1; D is possibly TRBD1 (5 bases). Trimming pared 5 bases from V and 7 bases from J, leaving 20 bases between. CDR3 length: 15 residues. Per germline, CDR1 LNHDA and CDR2 SQIVND (reference sequence). The CDR3 DNA follows: TGTGCCAGTAGTGGAGGGGCAGCGTACGAGGATGAAGCTTTCTTT. Protein sequence: CASSGGAAYEDEAFF.

The J gene is TRBJ1-1, the V gene TRBV7-3; 9 nucleotides line up with TRBD1. V trimming: 5 bases; J trimming: 4 bases; junction bases outside the gene matches: 5. Germline CDR1 and CDR2: SGHTA and FQGTGA. The CDR3 runs to 14 residues. The CDR3 loop is CASSPGQGSTEAFF. CDR3 in DNA: TGTGCCAGCAGCCCCGGACAGGGGAGCACTGAAGCTTTCTTT.

The table lists this clone with a count of one. The chain uses TRBV19 and TRBJ2-7; D uncertain. CDR3 length: 12 amino acids. V was pared by 5 bases and J by 0 bases, with 5 bases between. Germline CDR1 reads LNHDA; CDR2 reads SQIVND (reference sequence). In DNA form, the CDR3 reads TGTGCCAGTAGTCCAGACTCCTACGAGCAGTACTTC. It encodes CASSPDSYEQYF.